Following are 9 T cell receptor beta chains from one sample sequenced in a study of blood T cells in healthy people across ages. Primed by a sample-barcoded 5' primer and a J-beta primer mix, a second PCR proceeded for roughly 6 to 12 cycles. TCRdb reanalysed the 5' RACE reads using MiXCR and keeps one entry per CDR3 protein. The data hold 700,000 to 800,000 distinct CDR3 sequences, with 35% to 45% observed a single time. The sequenced material came from blood. Every receptor here comes from a woman aged 60-70 years in good health.

This clonotype showed up just a few times. The chain is built from TRBV20-1 and TRBJ2-3; 12 bases match TRBD2. This CDR3 has 13 amino acids. The ends lost 7 bases at V and 8 bases at J; junction bases unmatched: 7. Germline V gene data show CDR1 as DFQATT and CDR2 as SNEGSKA (reference sequence). Here the CDR3 reads CSVRLAGVPTQYF. DNA for the CDR3: TGCAGTGTTCGACTAGCGGGAGTGCCTACGCAGTATTTT.

V and J are TRBV27 and TRBJ2-4, with a weak D call TRBD2 (6 bases). Germline assignment: CDR1 MNHEY and CDR2 SMNVEV (reference sequence). This CDR3 has 15 amino acids. V lost 6 bases and J lost 9, with 21 bases in between. The CDR3 sequence is CASSSAGTPRGIQYF. The CDR3 DNA sequence: TGTGCCAGCAGCTCTGCCGGGACTCCCCGGGGCATTCAGTACTTC.

The J gene is TRBJ2-5, the V gene TRBV7-9, with a weak D call TRBD1 (5 bases). The V end was cut by 5 bases, the J end by 11 bases, with 24 bases between. The CDR3 contains 15 residues. Germline-derived CDR1 and CDR2 are SEHNR and FQNEAQ (reference sequence). The CDR3 nucleotides read TGTGCCAGCAGCCTCGCCAGGGTCGGGTTGGATGGGCAGTACTTC. Amino acid sequence: CASSLARVGLDGQYF.

Written as DNA, the CDR3 is TGTGCCAGCAGTTACGGAGGGACCCTTGGCAAAAACATTCAGTACTTC. This encodes CASSYGGTLGKNIQYF. The chain uses TRBV6-2 or TRBV6-3 and TRBJ2-4; TRBD2 might be the D (6 bases). The CDR3 is 16 residues long. V lost 2 bases, J lost 3 bases, and 14 bases lay in between. CDR1 and CDR2 (germline): MNHEY, SVGEGT.

J is TRBJ2-3 and V is TRBV5-5, with a possible D match to TRBD2 (6 bases). This CDR3 is 16 amino acids long. V lost 1 base and J lost 4, with 16 bases in between. From germline, CDR1 is SGHKS and CDR2 YYEKEE (reference sequence). CDR3 sequence: CASSLLGLPSPDTQYF. The CDR3 region has the DNA TGTGCCAGCAGCTTGTTGGGACTCCCCTCCCCAGATACGCAGTATTTT.

There are a few counts of this clonotype. This sequence joins TRBV20-1 and TRBJ2-7; D unclear. Looked up from germline, CDR1 is DFQATT and CDR2 is SNEGSKA (reference sequence). Trimming took 5 bases from V and 0 from J, leaving 5 bases between them. CDR3 length: 11 residues. The CDR3 DNA sequence: TGCAGTGCTGCAGGCTCCTACGAGCAGTACTTC. Residues: CSAAGSYEQYF.

The table lists this clonotype with a few counts. The rearrangement joins TRBV12-3 or TRBV12-4 to TRBJ2-7; D is unclear. This CDR3 is 14 amino acids long. Trimming took 2 bases from V and 2 from J, leaving 10 bases between them. The DNA of the CDR3 is TGTGCCAGCAGTTTACGCGGAAACCCCTACGAGCAGTACTTC. This gives the protein CASSLRGNPYEQYF.

The rearrangement uses TRBV6-2 or TRBV6-3 and TRBJ1-1; TRBD1 matches at 7 bases. This CDR3 has 16 amino acids. CDR1 and CDR2 (germline): MNHEY, SVGEGT. J gave up 4 bases and V 4 bases, and 12 bases lay outside the gene matches. CDR3 in amino acids: CASSSPLDRSSTEAFF. In nucleotides, the CDR3 is TGTGCCAGCAGTTCGCCGTTGGACAGGTCTTCCACTGAAGCTTTCTTT.

The chain has TRBV6-5 and TRBJ1-1; TRBD1 agrees at 8 bases. CDR3 size: 14 residues. V was pared by 5 bases and J by 5 bases, with 7 bases of the junction left unmatched. Germline values: CDR1 MNHEY, CDR2 SVGAGI. The CDR3 here is CASSRTGLGTEAFF. As DNA, the CDR3 is TGTGCCAGCAGTCGGACAGGGTTAGGGACTGAAGCTTTCTTT.